A single sample gave rise to the 22 T cell receptor beta chains below, sequenced in a study of T cells in Graves' hyperthyroidism and ophthalmopathy. Amplification yielded TCR beta CDR3 regions, with RNA transcripts as the source. Carried out on the TCR CDR3, a first-round RT-PCR used the HTBI primer set. TCRdb independently ran MiXCR on the multiplex PCR reads; one entry per CDR3 protein. The table lists hundreds of thousands of distinct CDR3 sequences, roughly 14% of them singletons. Material for sequencing was blood. The origin of the receptors is a woman in her thirties or forties with Graves' ophthalmopathy.

Ten or more counts support this clonotype. Being one base from a much bigger clone, this may be a read error. The rearrangement links TRBV6-1 to TRBJ1-5, with D uncertain. Germline V gene sequence: CDR1 MNHNS, CDR2 SASEGT. V was cut by 2 bases and J by 4 bases, with 9 bases left in between. The CDR3 sequence is 14 residues long. The CDR3 region has the DNA TGTGCCAGCAGTGAAAGACGGGGAAATCAGCCCCAGCATTTT. Its translation: CASSERRGNQPQHF.

The table lists this clonotype with many counts. This chain uses TRBV7-3 with TRBJ2-2; the D is unclear. Germline assignment: CDR1 SGHTA and CDR2 FQGTGA. This CDR3 has 13 amino acids. The germline V and J ends were trimmed by 6 bases and 4 bases, with 9 bases remaining between them. CDR3 protein: CASSAVGTGELFF. The CDR3 region has the DNA TGTGCCAGCAGTGCGGTTGGCACCGGGGAGCTGTTTTTT.

This clonotype was detected many times. V is TRBV12-3 or TRBV12-4 and J is TRBJ2-2; D not resolved. Trimming pared 3 bases from V and 8 bases from J, leaving 4 bases between. The CDR3 contains 11 residues. In DNA, the CDR3 is TGTGCCAGCAGTTTTCTAGGGGAGCTGTTTTTT. Its translation is CASSFLGELFF.

In this sample, this clonotype turned up many times. The J gene is TRBJ2-7, the V gene TRBV20-1; 7 bases map to TRBD1. CDR1 and CDR2 from the germline V gene are DFQATT and SNEGSKA (reference sequence). V was clipped by 2 bases and J by 1 base; unmatched bases: 8. The CDR3 loop spans 15 amino acids. The CDR3 sequence: CSARPRQGISYEQYF. The CDR3 DNA is TGCAGTGCTAGACCTCGACAGGGTATATCCTACGAGCAGTACTTC.

There are many counts of this clonotype. The genes are TRBV24-1 and TRBJ2-5; tentatively, D is TRBD1 (6 bases). The CDR3 spans 16 residues. Germline CDR1 is KGHDR and CDR2 is SFDVKD. Deletions cut 4 bases from V and 2 bases from J, with 16 bases between. The CDR3 spells CATSEWSGARQETQYF. The CDR3 DNA sequence: TGTGCCACCAGTGAATGGTCAGGGGCTAGACAAGAGACCCAGTACTTC.

This clonotype has ten or more counts. The chain employs TRBV20-1 and TRBJ2-6; 9 bases align to TRBD1. Germline V CDR1 and CDR2: DFQATT, SNEGSKA (reference sequence). V gave up 6 bases and J gave up 1 base; unmatched junction bases: 4. This CDR3 has 15 residues. Here the CDR3 reads CSATDRGSGANVLTF. For the CDR3, the DNA is TGCAGTGCCACGGACAGGGGATCTGGGGCCAACGTCCTGACTTTC.

At least ten counts were recorded for this clonotype. The chain uses TRBV2 and TRBJ2-5; D ambiguous. V lost 4 bases, J lost 4 bases, and 16 bases lay in between. Germline V gives CDR1 SNHLY, CDR2 FYNNEI. The CDR3 totals 15 residues. CDR3 bases: TGTGCCAGCAGTGTCATTCTCGGAGAGCCAGAGACCCAGTACTTC. Translation gives CASSVILGEPETQYF.

The table lists this clonotype with many counts. The rearrangement links TRBV24-1 to TRBJ2-5; a possible D gene is TRBD2 (5 bases). The CDR3 has 14 residues. V lost 4 bases, J lost 2 bases, and 10 bases lay in between. Germline values: CDR1 KGHDR, CDR2 SFDVKD. CDR3 sequence (DNA): TGTGCCACCAGTGACCCCCTAGCTCAAGAGACCCAGTACTTC. Its protein product is CATSDPLAQETQYF.

This clonotype was counted at least ten times. The chain employs TRBV11-2 and TRBJ2-7, with D perhaps TRBD1 or TRBD2 (5 bases each). Trimming removed 5 bases from V and 3 bases from J, with 20 bases in between. The germline CDR1 and CDR2 sequences are SGHAT and FQNNGV. The CDR3 spans 16 residues. The CDR3 here is CASSPMGRSVLYEQYF. Written as DNA, the CDR3 is TGTGCCAGCAGCCCGATGGGACGGTCCGTCCTCTACGAGCAGTACTTC.

This clonotype was detected ten times or more. V and J are TRBV28 and TRBJ1-1, with D unresolved. The V and J ends lost 8 bases and 11 bases respectively, with 6 bases between them. Germline V lookup: CDR1 MDHEN, CDR2 SYDVKM. The CDR3 length is 8 residues. In DNA, the CDR3 is TGTGCCAGCGGCCTTGCTTTCTTT. Amino acid sequence: CASGLAFF.

The V gene is TRBV4-2, the J gene TRBJ2-7; TRBD2 matches 16 bases. CDR1 and CDR2 (germline): LGHNA, YNFKEQ. The CDR3 length is 20 residues. The V gene end was trimmed by 4 bases and the J gene end by 0 bases; junction bases not matched to a gene: 12. In nucleotides, the CDR3 is TGTGCCAGCAGCCTACCGGGACTAGCGGGAGGGGTAACAAGCTCCTACGAGCAGTACTTC. This translates into CASSLPGLAGGVTSSYEQYF.

This clonotype was observed at least ten times. The chain is built from TRBV28 and TRBJ2-5; D unclear. The CDR3 totals 15 residues. The V gene's germline CDR1 is MDHEN and CDR2 SYDVKM. Trimming took off 3 bases at V and 0 bases at J, with 11 bases between the two ends. The CDR3 sequence is CASSFRLSNQETQYF. CDR3 sequence (DNA): TGTGCCAGCAGTTTTCGGCTTTCCAACCAAGAGACCCAGTACTTC.

This clonotype was observed a few times. The junction departs from the called germline gene at one end, perhaps through a read error. This chain links TRBV28 with TRBJ1-2; tentatively, D is TRBD1 (6 bases). Germline V gene data show CDR1 as MDHEN and CDR2 as SYDVKM. This CDR3 contains 15 residues. CDR3 sequence: CAGSSSPGQNYGYTF. As DNA, the CDR3 is TGTGCCGGCAGTAGCTCCCCCGGACAGAACTATGGCTACACCTTC.

This clonotype occurred many times. The rearrangement uses TRBV12-3 or TRBV12-4 and TRBJ2-2; D is undetermined. V shed 5 bases and J shed 3 bases, with 16 bases lying between them. This CDR3 spans 16 amino acids. CDR3 in amino acids: CASSTELGSYTGELFF. The CDR3 coding sequence is TGTGCCAGCAGTACCGAATTGGGGTCCTACACCGGGGAGCTGTTTTTT.

This clonotype appeared a few times. This CDR3 is CSARGLEMPQHF. The CDR3 bases are TGCAGTGCTAGGGGCCTGGAGATGCCCCAGCATTTT. The chain links TRBV20-1 to TRBJ1-5, with unresolved D. Trimming stripped 3 bases from V and 9 bases from J, with 12 bases between. From germline, CDR1 is DFQATT and CDR2 SNEGSKA (reference sequence). This CDR3 is built from 12 residues.

This clonotype occurred a few times. V usage is TRBV20-1 and J usage is TRBJ2-7, with D possibly TRBD2 on 6 matching bases. The CDR3 is 15 amino acids. Between the trimmed V and J ends, which lost 5 bases and 4 bases, there was a span of 21 bases. Germline-derived CDR1 and CDR2 are DFQATT and SNEGSKA (reference sequence). The CDR3 region has the DNA TGCAGTGCTGGCGGGGTTCAGGGATTCGGGTACGAGCAGTACTTC. This codes for CSAGGVQGFGYEQYF.

Many counts were recorded for this clonotype. The chain carries TRBV19 and TRBJ1-2; the match to TRBD1 covers 7 bases. Per germline, CDR1 LNHDA and CDR2 SQIVND (reference sequence). The CDR3 runs 14 residues. Trimming removed 6 bases from V and 4 bases from J; junction bases left unmatched: 8. CDR3 amino acids: CASSPGGHIYGYTF. The CDR3 nucleotides are TGTGCCAGTAGCCCAGGGGGACATATCTATGGCTACACCTTC.

The sample holds many counts of this clonotype. The chain recombines TRBV20-1 with TRBJ2-5; D gene ambiguous. The CDR3 has 14 amino acids. Trimming left V 7 bases short and J 2 bases short, with 17 bases between. Germline V gene sequence: CDR1 DFQATT, CDR2 SNEGSKA (reference sequence). The CDR3 here is CSGVTQLRQETQYF. The CDR3 DNA is TGCAGTGGCGTGACCCAACTACGTCAAGAGACCCAGTACTTC.

This clonotype was detected many times. The chain links TRBV28 to TRBJ2-7; a possible D gene is TRBD2 (6 bases). V was trimmed by 3 bases and J by 6 bases, leaving 15 bases between them. Germline CDR1 and CDR2: MDHEN and SYDVKM. This CDR3 contains 14 residues. The CDR3 DNA sequence: TGTGCCAGCAGTTTTGATAACGGGAGAGGCGAGCAGTACTTC. Protein: CASSFDNGRGEQYF.

This clonotype has more than one count but fewer than ten. The CDR3 end shows no conserved phenylalanine or tryptophan, and so a read error is likely. The V gene is TRBV3-1, the J gene TRBJ2-7; TRBD1 aligns across 7 bases. The trim removed 1 base at V and 4 bases at J, leaving 4 bases unmatched. The V gene's germline CDR1 is LGHDT and CDR2 YNNKEL (reference sequence). The CDR3 contains 14 residues. CDR3 sequence (DNA): TGTGCCAGCAGCCAAGGGACAGGCGGTTACGAGCAGTACCTC. Translated, it gives CASSQGTGGYEQYL.

This clonotype appeared a few times. The rearrangement joins TRBV7-2 to TRBJ2-7; D is unclear. The CDR3 covers 13 residues. The ends were cut back, 1 base at V and 9 bases at J, with 13 bases in the middle. CDR1 and CDR2 from the germline V gene are SGHTA and FQGNSA. This CDR3 reads CASSLGQVTWQYF. CDR3 in DNA: TGTGCCAGCAGCTTAGGGCAGGTTACCTGGCAGTACTTC.

This clonotype has at least ten counts. The rearrangement joins TRBV28 to TRBJ1-5; the D gene is possibly TRBD1 (5 bases). This CDR3 is built from 17 residues. V was pared by 5 bases and J by 0 bases, with 17 bases between. CDR1 MDHEN and CDR2 SYDVKM come from the germline V gene. CDR3 sequence reads: CASSPPGGFDSNQPQHF. The CDR3 coding sequence is TGTGCCAGCAGTCCTCCGGGGGGGTTTGATAGCAATCAGCCCCAGCATTTT. The entire variable domain, with the rest obtained from reference TRBV28 and TRBJ1-5, is as follows: DVKVTQSSRYLVKRTGEKVFLECVQDMDHENMFWYRQDPGLGLRLIYFSYDVKMKEKGDIPEGYSVSREKKERFSLILESASTNQTSMYLCASSPPGGFDSNQPQHFGDGTRLSIL.